This TCR beta chain is drawn from a study of CD4 T cells in relation to SARS-CoV-2 and coronaviruses. In the case of this clone: What it recognizes is unknown.

The CDR3 is made up of 16 amino acids. Before the COVID-19 pandemic, during about 2010-2018, CD4+ T cells were taken from unexposed donors. Isolation of CD4+ T cells took place after around eleven days in culture. Unexposed-donor CD4+ T cells were probed with SARS-CoV-2 S/N and four cold-coronavirus spikes, cells permitting. Measured with immunoSEQ multiplex PCR; TCRdb has only the in-frame clones, and not every one. The sample has 16,000 or so clones, around 82% seen once. This chain connects TRBV21-1 to TRBJ1-5. TRBV21-1 is a known pseudogene. The TCR originated in a human donor in good health. Sequenced: CD4+ T cells from PBMCs, cultured in vitro. The CDR3 DNA follows: TGTGCCAGCAGCAAAGTCTGGCAGCCTCCGCGTCAGCCCCAGCATTTT. This translates into CASSKVWQPPRQPQHF.